Below, one T cell receptor (beta chain) is given with its context. The data were taken from a study of blood T cell repertoires in COVID-19. Measured with immunoSEQ multiplex PCR; TCRdb has only the in-frame clones, and not every one. Of 200,000 to 250,000 clones listed, 86% are singletons. Germline V gene sequence: CDR1 SEHNR, CDR2 FQNEAQ (reference sequence). Trimming took 1 base from V and 6 from J; bases not matched to a gene: 7. CDR3 size: 15 residues. The sequenced sample consisted of PBMCs or T cells enriched from blood (not recorded which). This TCR was recovered from a woman in her fifties or sixties in a cohort exposed to, infected with or recovered from COVID-19 (not recorded which). The chain joins TRBV7-9 to TRBJ2-3; 7 nucleotides match TRBD2. The CDR3 reads CASSLGGGGGDTQYF. Here the CDR3 DNA reads TGTGCCAGCAGCTTAGGCGGGGGAGGAGGGGATACGCAGTATTTT.